This T cell receptor (beta chain) stems from a study of T cell changes during pregnancy in multiple sclerosis. TCRdb's copy holds only in-frame clones and misses some; the assay was immunoSEQ multiplex PCR. This table holds 15,000 or so clones, 95% to 97% found once. Source: peripheral blood, taken in the third trimester of pregnancy. The origin of this receptor is a female donor with multiple sclerosis, enrolled in a pregnancy study.

The CDR3 loop reads CASRESANSPLHF. CDR3 bases: TGTGCCAGCAGGGAGTCAGCCAATTCACCCCTCCACTTT. The chain is built from TRBV28 and TRBJ1-6; no reliable D call. The V end lost 6 bases, the J end lost 7 bases, and 10 bases lay between the germline ends. Germline V lookup: CDR1 MDHEN, CDR2 SYDVKM. The CDR3 loop spans 13 amino acids.